Below are 3 T cell receptor beta chains sequenced from a single sample in a study of shared clonotypes between healthy human individuals. Assay: immunoSEQ multiplex PCR; the TCRdb copy retains only in-frame clones and omits some. The repertoire holds some 2,500,000 clones, with approximately 94% as singletons. The sequencing input was naive CD4+ T cells from PBMCs. The subset is: CD45RA+ positively selected. Source of these receptors: a man aged 18 to 30 in good health. Some clones in this sample may be carry-over from other donors' samples.

This clone has more than one count but fewer than ten. The gene calls are TRBV7-2 and TRBJ1-2; D gene ambiguous. The CDR3 has 15 amino acids. CDR1 is SGHTA and CDR2 is FQGNSA in the germline V gene. V was clipped by 5 bases and J by 0 bases, with 13 bases between them. This CDR3 reads CASSALRETNYGYTF. The CDR3 DNA is TGTGCCAGCAGCGCCCTCCGGGAGACTAACTATGGCTACACCTTC.

The J gene is TRBJ1-2, the V gene TRBV15; possible D gene TRBD1, 5 bases. The germline V gene encodes CDR1 LNHNV and CDR2 YYDKDF (reference sequence). The CDR3 has 12 amino acids. V lost 5 bases, J lost 13 bases, and 17 bases lay in between. Here the CDR3 reads CATSEWGEVSTF. The CDR3 DNA reads TGTGCCACCAGCGAATGGGGGGAAGTTTCCACCTTC.

The rearrangement links TRBV7-2 to TRBJ2-6; D may be TRBD2 (5 bases). With 6 bases removed from V and 2 bases from J, the gap between germline ends came to 11 bases. CDR1 and CDR2 (germline): SGHTA, FQGNSA. This CDR3 is built from 15 residues. The DNA of the CDR3 is TGTGCCAGCAGGCCGAGGGTTGCTGGGGCCAACGTCCTGACTTTC. This codes for CASRPRVAGANVLTF.